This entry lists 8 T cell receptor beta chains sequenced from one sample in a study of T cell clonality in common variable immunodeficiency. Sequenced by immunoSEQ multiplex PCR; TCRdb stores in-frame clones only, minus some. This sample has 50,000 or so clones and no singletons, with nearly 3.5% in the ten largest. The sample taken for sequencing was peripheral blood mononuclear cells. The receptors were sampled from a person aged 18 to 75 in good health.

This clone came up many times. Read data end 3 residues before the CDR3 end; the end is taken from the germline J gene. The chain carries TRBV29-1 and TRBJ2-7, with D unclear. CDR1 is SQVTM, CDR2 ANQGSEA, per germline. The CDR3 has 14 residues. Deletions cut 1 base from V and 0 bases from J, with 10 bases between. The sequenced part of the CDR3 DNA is TGCAGCGTTGAAGGCGTCGATGGCTCCTACGAG. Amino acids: CSVEGVDGSYE. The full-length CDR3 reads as CSVEGVDGSYEQYF.

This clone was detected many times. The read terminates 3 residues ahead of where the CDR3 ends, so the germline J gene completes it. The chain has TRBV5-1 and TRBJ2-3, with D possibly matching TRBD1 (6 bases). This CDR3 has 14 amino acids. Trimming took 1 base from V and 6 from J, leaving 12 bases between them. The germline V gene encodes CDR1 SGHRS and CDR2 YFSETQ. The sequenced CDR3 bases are TGCGCCAGCAGCTTGTCCCAGGGGCAGGATACG. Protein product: CASSLSQGQDT. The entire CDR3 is CASSLSQGQDTQYF.

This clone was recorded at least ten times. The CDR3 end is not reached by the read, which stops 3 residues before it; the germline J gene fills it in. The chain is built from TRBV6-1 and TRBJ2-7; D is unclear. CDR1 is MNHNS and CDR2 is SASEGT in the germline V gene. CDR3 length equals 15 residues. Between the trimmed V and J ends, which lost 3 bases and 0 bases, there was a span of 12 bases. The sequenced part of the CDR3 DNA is TGTGCCAGCAGTGAGACCAGGAGTCACTCCTACGAG. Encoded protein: CASSETRSHSYE. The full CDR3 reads CASSETRSHSYEQYF.

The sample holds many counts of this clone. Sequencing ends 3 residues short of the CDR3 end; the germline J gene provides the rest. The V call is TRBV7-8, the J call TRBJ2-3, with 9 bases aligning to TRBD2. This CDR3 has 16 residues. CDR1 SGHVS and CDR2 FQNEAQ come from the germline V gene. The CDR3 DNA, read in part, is TGTGCCAGCAGCTCCATAGCGGGAGTCGGAGGAGAGACG. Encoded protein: CASSSIAGVGGET. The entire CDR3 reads CASSSIAGVGGETQYF. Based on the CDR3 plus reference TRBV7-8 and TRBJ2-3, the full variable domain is GAGVSQSPRYKVAKRGQDVALRCDPISGHVSLFWYQQALGQGPEFLTYFQNEAQLDKSGLPSDRFFAERPEGSVSTLKIQRTQQEDSAVYLCASSSIAGVGGETQYFGPGTRLTVL.

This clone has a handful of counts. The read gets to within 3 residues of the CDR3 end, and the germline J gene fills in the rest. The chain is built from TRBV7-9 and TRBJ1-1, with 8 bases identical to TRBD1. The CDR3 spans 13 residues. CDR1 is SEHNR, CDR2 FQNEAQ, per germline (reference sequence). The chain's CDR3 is CASSTRDRTWAFF. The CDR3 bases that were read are TGTGCCAGCAGCACCAGGGACAGGACGTGG.

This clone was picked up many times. The CDR3 loop reads CASSLGLAGHSGANVLTF. CDR3 DNA (partial): TGCGCCAGCAGCTTGGGACTAGCGGGACACTCTGGGGCCAACGTC. This rearrangement joins TRBV5-1 to TRBJ2-6, with TRBD2 matching 11 bases. Read sequence stops 3 residues before the CDR3 end, and the germline J gene provides the missing end. With 0 bases clipped from V and 0 bases from J, the junction kept 2 bases outside the gene matches. Germline V gives CDR1 SGHRS, CDR2 YFSETQ. The CDR3 is 18 amino acids.

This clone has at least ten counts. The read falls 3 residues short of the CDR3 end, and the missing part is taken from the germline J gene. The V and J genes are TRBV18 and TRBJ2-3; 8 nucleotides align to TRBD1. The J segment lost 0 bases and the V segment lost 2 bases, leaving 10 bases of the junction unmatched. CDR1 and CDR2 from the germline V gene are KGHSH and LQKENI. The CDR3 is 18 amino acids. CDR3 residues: CASSPFRVRQGSTDTQYF. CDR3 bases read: TGTGCCAGCTCACCATTTAGGGTTAGACAGGGGAGCACAGATACG.

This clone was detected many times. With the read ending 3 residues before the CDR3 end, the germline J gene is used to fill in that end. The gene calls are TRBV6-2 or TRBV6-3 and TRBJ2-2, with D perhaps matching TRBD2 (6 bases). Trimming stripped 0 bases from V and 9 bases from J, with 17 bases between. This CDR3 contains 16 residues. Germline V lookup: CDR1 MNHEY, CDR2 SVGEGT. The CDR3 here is CASSYSGGVSLWELFF. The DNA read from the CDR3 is TGTGCCAGCAGTTACTCGGGGGGAGTTTCCCTTTGGGAG.